A single T cell receptor beta chain is shown here with its context. As yet, its antigen is unknown. Assay execution took place at the deep level. Sequencing used immunoSEQ multiplex PCR; TCRdb keeps in-frame clones, though not all of them. The sample comprises under 2,500,000 clones, 90% to 97% of which are singletons, and 0.13% rests with the top ten. The germline V gene encodes CDR1 PRHDT and CDR2 FYEKMQ (reference sequence). The germline V and J ends were trimmed by 0 bases and 4 bases, with 9 bases remaining between them. The CDR3 covers 14 residues. Investigators divided CD4+ cells into CD45RA+ naive and CD45RA-negative memory subsets. These data are taken from a study of shared clonotypes between healthy human individuals. Study observations and caveats: Clonotypes shared by all four donors outscored non-shared clonotypes in generation probability.

The sequenced material came from naive CD4+ T cells sorted from blood. The subset was: CD45RA+ positively selected. The source of this sequence is a man aged 18 to 29 in good health. The V call is TRBV13, the J call TRBJ2-5; D is possibly TRBD2 (5 bases). This CDR3 is CASSLGPGSETQYF. CDR3 bases: TGTGCCAGCAGCTTAGGCCCGGGGTCAGAGACCCAGTACTTC. Combining the CDR3 with reference TRBV13 and TRBJ2-5 gives the whole variable domain AAGVIQSPRHLIKEKRETATLKCYPIPRHDTVYWYQQGPGQDPQFLISFYEKMQSDKGSIPDRFSAQQFSDYHSELNMSSLELGDSALYFCASSLGPGSETQYFGPGTRLLVL.